This TCR beta chain was retrieved from a study of T cell repertoires in cytomegalovirus infection. Study overall: Recently identified HLA-C-restricted CMV epitopes were among the peptides used. CMV infection plus the matching HLA type was flagged by public TCR beta signatures. Study findings and constraints: HLA-C-restricted CMV clonotypes gave the most frequent clonotype in two of eight donors. CMV carriers with the relevant HLA were identified by cumulative public TCR beta family frequency.

In its sample, this clonotype was seen many times. Its matching antigen is unknown. CDR3 length equals 15 residues. V lost 5 bases, J lost 1 base, and 6 bases stayed unmatched. Germline CDR1 is SGHVS and CDR2 is FNYEAQ. In TCRdb, the reads were re-called with MiXCR into one record per CDR3 protein. Here the sample spans some 99,000 distinct CDR3 sequences, about 30% being singletons. The chain employs TRBV7-6 and TRBJ2-7, with 9 bases aligning to TRBD1. The sequence came from a human donor in good health (CMV status not recorded). Some clones in this sample may be carry-over from other donors' samples. Sequenced here: CD8+ T cells from cultured PBMCs, sampled from culture after CMV antigen stimulation. The CDR3 here is CASSADRGISYEQYF. For the CDR3, the DNA is TGTGCCAGCAGCGCCGACAGGGGGATATCCTACGAGCAGTACTTC.